This is a list of T cell receptor beta chains from one sample in a study of control samples from healthy donors and cancer patients. Produced via immunoSEQ multiplex PCR; TCRdb's table is partial and in-frame only. The sample carries around 130,000 clones, roughly 90% recorded once. What was sequenced was blood. The receptors shown here come from a man aged 50 to 60 in good health. CDR3s include the opening cysteine and the closing phenylalanine or tryptophan. The D gene is left open where the match is weak. Clone sizes are given selectively: once, few, many, or a class where the clone is expanded.

CDR3 length: 17; clone size: -; J gene: TRBJ1-3; V gene: TRBV5-4; D gene: -; CDR3 protein: CASSYSGSPRAGNTIYF; CDR3 DNA: TGTGCCAGCAGCTATTCCGGGTCCCCAAGAGCTGGAAACACCATATATTTT
CDR3 length: 17; clone size: -; J gene: TRBJ2-7; V gene: TRBV28; D gene: TRBD2; CDR3 protein: CASSPSSGVVLSYEQYF; CDR3 DNA: TGTGCCAGCAGCCCCTCTAGCGGCGTCGTTCTTTCCTACGAGCAGTACTTC
CDR3 length: 15; clone size: -; J gene: TRBJ2-7; V gene: TRBV19; D gene: TRBD1; CDR3 protein: CASSRQGIGPYEQYF; CDR3 DNA: TGTGCCAGTAGCCGACAGGGTATCGGGCCCTACGAGCAGTACTTC
CDR3 length: 16; clone size: -; J gene: TRBJ1-1; V gene: TRBV5-1; D gene: -; CDR3 protein: CASSLRGAEPWTEAFF; CDR3 DNA: TGCGCCAGCAGCTTGAGGGGAGCAGAACCATGGACTGAAGCTTTCTTT
CDR3 length: 18; clone size: -; J gene: TRBJ1-4; V gene: TRBV6-1; D gene: TRBD1; CDR3 protein: CASSELGPGGSTNEKLFF; CDR3 DNA: TGTGCCAGCAGTGAACTGGGTCCAGGGGGATCGACTAATGAAAAACTGTTTTTT
CDR3 length: 13; clone size: -; J gene: TRBJ2-1; V gene: TRBV7-9; D gene: -; CDR3 protein: CASSFGPGREQFF; CDR3 DNA: TGTGCCAGCAGCTTTGGCCCCGGGCGTGAGCAGTTCTTC
CDR3 length: 14; clone size: -; J gene: TRBJ2-7; V gene: TRBV30; D gene: -; CDR3 protein: CAWRDKGRLDEQYF; CDR3 DNA: TGTGCCTGGAGAGACAAGGGGCGTCTGGACGAGCAGTACTTC
CDR3 length: 15; clone size: -; J gene: TRBJ2-2; V gene: TRBV6-5; D gene: -; CDR3 protein: CASSYSGRATGELFF; CDR3 DNA: TGTGCCAGCAGTTACTCGGGCAGGGCTACCGGGGAGCTGTTTTTT
CDR3 length: 14; clone size: -; J gene: TRBJ1-5; V gene: TRBV2; D gene: -; CDR3 protein: CASSDRQGPQPQHF; CDR3 DNA: TGTGCCAGCAGTGACCGGCAGGGTCCTCAGCCCCAGCATTTT
CDR3 length: 12; clone size: -; J gene: TRBJ1-1; V gene: TRBV30; D gene: -; CDR3 protein: CAWNPSGTEAFF; CDR3 DNA: TGTGCCTGGAACCCCTCCGGGACGGAAGCTTTCTTT
CDR3 length: 13; clone size: -; J gene: TRBJ1-6; V gene: TRBV11-1; D gene: -; CDR3 protein: CASSVDRFSPLHF; CDR3 DNA: TGTGCCAGCAGCGTCGACAGGTTTTCACCCCTCCACTTT
CDR3 length: 17; clone size: once; J gene: TRBJ1-1; V gene: TRBV10-3; D gene: TRBD1; CDR3 protein: CASSPVPSGQPNTEAFF; CDR3 DNA: TGTGCCAGCTCCCCTGTGCCATCGGGACAGCCGAACACTGAAGCTTTCTTT
CDR3 length: 15; clone size: -; J gene: TRBJ2-5; V gene: TRBV2; D gene: -; CDR3 protein: CASSEAGGKGETQYF; CDR3 DNA: TGTGCCAGCAGTGAAGCAGGGGGTAAGGGAGAGACCCAGTACTTC
CDR3 length: 16; clone size: -; J gene: TRBJ2-5; V gene: TRBV4-3; D gene: TRBD1; CDR3 protein: CASSQDRTGGAETQYF; CDR3 DNA: TGCGCCAGCAGCCAAGATAGAACAGGGGGCGCGGAGACCCAGTACTTC
CDR3 length: 13; clone size: once; J gene: TRBJ2-5; V gene: TRBV19; D gene: -; CDR3 protein: CASSIRPEETQYF; CDR3 DNA: TGTGCCAGTAGTATTCGGCCAGAAGAGACCCAGTACTTC
CDR3 length: 15; clone size: -; J gene: TRBJ2-5; V gene: TRBV19; D gene: TRBD2; CDR3 protein: CASSIHGRGEETQYF; CDR3 DNA: TGTGCCAGTAGTATACATGGACGGGGGGAAGAGACCCAGTACTTC
CDR3 length: 14; clone size: -; J gene: TRBJ1-3; V gene: TRBV11-3; D gene: -; CDR3 protein: CASSLRTDGNTIYF; CDR3 DNA: TGTGCCAGCAGCTTAAGGACCGATGGAAACACCATATATTTT
CDR3 length: 15; clone size: -; J gene: TRBJ1-2; V gene: TRBV5-1; D gene: -; CDR3 protein: CASSLAQGIPQGYTF; CDR3 DNA: TGCGCCAGCAGCTTGGCGCAGGGGATCCCTCAAGGCTACACCTTC
CDR3 length: 16; clone size: once; J gene: TRBJ2-3; V gene: TRBV7-2; D gene: TRBD2; CDR3 protein: CASSSSGGAASDTQYF; CDR3 DNA: TGTGCCAGCAGCTCTAGCGGGGGGGCAGCATCAGATACGCAGTATTTT
CDR3 length: 17; clone size: -; J gene: TRBJ2-1; V gene: TRBV7-7; D gene: TRBD2; CDR3 protein: CASSLRTSGGTYNEQFF; CDR3 DNA: TGTGCCAGCAGCTTGCGGACTAGCGGGGGTACCTACAATGAGCAGTTCTTC
CDR3 length: 14; clone size: -; J gene: TRBJ1-1; V gene: TRBV19; D gene: -; CDR3 protein: CASRLGTGNTEAFF; CDR3 DNA: TGTGCCAGTAGGCTTGGGACGGGAAACACTGAAGCTTTCTTT
CDR3 length: 17; clone size: many; J gene: TRBJ2-7; V gene: TRBV4-1; D gene: TRBD1; CDR3 protein: CASSRVTGTGDPYEQYF; CDR3 DNA: TGCGCCAGCAGCCGGGTGACCGGGACAGGGGACCCCTACGAGCAGTACTTC
CDR3 length: 16; clone size: -; J gene: TRBJ2-3; V gene: TRBV15; D gene: TRBD2; CDR3 protein: CATSRVLAGGEDTQYF; CDR3 DNA: TGTGCCACCAGCAGAGTACTAGCGGGGGGGGAAGATACGCAGTATTTT
CDR3 length: 16; clone size: -; J gene: TRBJ2-5; V gene: TRBV18; D gene: TRBD1; CDR3 protein: CASSPGRAGQGETQYF; CDR3 DNA: TGTGCCAGCTCACCCGGAAGGGCGGGACAGGGAGAGACCCAGTACTTC
CDR3 length: 14; clone size: once; J gene: TRBJ1-5; V gene: TRBV9; D gene: -; CDR3 protein: CASSVGVNSQPQHF; CDR3 DNA: TGTGCCAGCAGCGTAGGTGTCAATTCTCAGCCCCAGCATTTT